This T cell receptor beta chain was identified during a study of blood T cell repertoires in COVID-19. For the study at large: From T cells, B-cell-depleted T cells, or PBMCs came the material, which was cDNA or gDNA.

CDR3 length: 14 amino acids. Germline V gene sequence: CDR1 MNHNS, CDR2 SASEGT. Between the trimmed V and J ends, which lost 0 bases and 4 bases, there was a span of 9 bases. Sequencing was performed with immunoSEQ multiplex PCR; in TCRdb, only in-frame clones are kept and a portion is missing. The sample lists approximately 400,000 clones, approximately 93% occurring once. The chain has TRBV6-1 and TRBJ1-2; D not certain. Sequenced material: PBMCs or T cells enriched from blood (not recorded which). The sequence was collected from a woman aged 40 to 50 who had been exposed to COVID-19. The CDR3 sequence: CASSEAGRFYGYTF. In nucleotides, the CDR3 is TGTGCCAGCAGTGAAGCTGGGAGATTCTATGGCTACACCTTC.